This T cell receptor (beta chain) was retrieved from a study of T cell clonality in common variable immunodeficiency. This clone was seen at least ten times. Its specificity is not known. The read terminates 3 residues ahead of where the CDR3 ends, so the germline J gene completes it. Method: immunoSEQ multiplex PCR; TCRdb's copy keeps in-frame clones and lacks some. The sample contains around 42,000 clones, none occurring once; roughly 6% lies in the top ten. Points from the study as a whole: Fewer deletions and N-nucleotide insertions were reportedly seen in common variable immunodeficiency TCR beta sequences.

The CVID group had under 16 females and approximately 30 males, mean age roughly 40. Most patients and controls had Caucasian heritage. CVID subjects were neither ill nor on immunomodulatory or immunosuppressive medication at sampling. Heparinized whole blood, about 4.5 to 8.5 ml, came from each donor. This CDR3 has 13 residues. Germline CDR1 and CDR2: ENHRY and SYGVKD. Trimming left V 7 bases short and J 2 bases short, with 10 bases between. V and J are TRBV10-3 and TRBJ2-3, with D maybe TRBD2 (6 bases). Source material: peripheral blood mononuclear cells. The sequence was collected from a human donor with common variable immunodeficiency. CDR3 DNA, as far as it was read: TGTGCCATCACCAGGGACTTCACAGATACG. Encoded protein: CAITRDFTDT. The entire CDR3 reads CAITRDFTDTQYF.